This TCR beta chain was profiled in a study of T cell responses to AZD1222 COVID-19 vaccine. Clones were sequenced by immunoSEQ multiplex PCR, and TCRdb holds only the in-frame ones, with some missing. The repertoire has about 130,000 clones, approximately 85% of them found once; the top ten carry about 1.5%. Deletions cut 5 bases from V and 3 bases from J, with 2 bases between. The CDR3 sequence is 11 residues long. Germline V CDR1 and CDR2: SGHAT, FQNNGV. The sample here was peripheral blood, taken on day 0 of AZD1222 vaccination. The V gene is TRBV11-2, the J gene TRBJ1-5; D uncertain. This clonotype was sampled from an adult in good health. CDR3 region: CASSHNQPQHF. The CDR3 nucleotides are TGTGCCAGCAGCCACAATCAGCCCCAGCATTTT.